What follows are 13 T cell receptor beta chains derived from one specimen sequenced in a study of control samples from healthy donors and cancer patients (dated by TCRdb to 2019 to 2021). To prepare the library, the immunoSEQ multiplex PCR assay was applied. TCRdb holds this immuneACCESS table with in-frame rearrangements only. Some clones are missing; in checked studies, unresolved V genes explain under half, and the rest has no known cause. The sample table holds some 56,000 clones, of which 85% to 95% were seen once. Approximately 2.4% of the sample comes from the top ten. What was sequenced was blood. The receptors derive from a man aged 30-40 years in good health.

The chain uses TRBV5-1 and TRBJ2-1; TRBD2 matches at 9 bases. The CDR3 covers 15 residues. Per germline, CDR1 SGHRS and CDR2 YFSETQ. The V gene end was trimmed by 5 bases and the J gene end by 9 bases; junction bases not matched to a gene: 12. The CDR3 nucleotides are TGCGCCAGCAGGTCGACTAGCGGATGGTCTGGTGAGCAGTTCTTC. Protein sequence: CASRSTSGWSGEQFF.

V is TRBV27 and J is TRBJ1-1; 7 nucleotides line up with TRBD1. Trimming took 6 bases from V and 1 from J; bases not matched to a gene: 5. The length of the CDR3 is 14 residues. Germline values: CDR1 MNHEY, CDR2 SMNVEV (reference sequence). The CDR3 DNA reads TGTGCCAGCAGAAAGACAGGGAAGAACACTGAAGCTTTCTTT. Translated: CASRKTGKNTEAFF.

The gene calls are TRBV30 and TRBJ2-1; no definite D call. Trimming removed 2 bases at V and 10 bases at J, with 18 bases between. The CDR3 is 14 amino acids. Looked up from germline, CDR1 is GTSNPN and CDR2 is SVGIG (reference sequence). For the CDR3, the DNA is TGTGCCTGGAGTTTGGAGTCGCTGGGTTCGGAGCAGTTCTTC. This codes for CAWSLESLGSEQFF.

This rearrangement joins TRBV23-1 to TRBJ2-3, with a weak D call TRBD2 (5 bases). TRBV23-1 counts as an open reading frame of uncertain function. V was clipped by 6 bases and J by 1 base, with 14 bases between them. The CDR3 is 15 amino acids. As DNA, the CDR3 is TGCGCCAGCAGATACCGGGAACCCGGCACAGATACGCAGTATTTT. This encodes CASRYREPGTDTQYF.

This chain links TRBV6-5 with TRBJ1-2; D possibly corresponds to TRBD1 (5 bases). The germline V gene has CDR1 MNHEY and CDR2 SVGAGI. Trimming cost V 6 bases and J 2 bases, with 10 bases left between them. The CDR3 sequence is 13 residues long. CDR3 loop: CASSLQGNYGYTF. Written as DNA, the CDR3 is TGTGCCAGCAGCCTCCAGGGAAACTATGGCTACACCTTC.

The rearrangement joins TRBV29-1 to TRBJ2-7; D gene uncertain. Germline CDR1 reads SQVTM; CDR2 reads ANQGSEA. This CDR3 spans 12 amino acids. Trimming took 4 bases from V and 3 from J, leaving 10 bases between them. CDR3: CSVGQNDYEQYF. CDR3 DNA: TGCAGCGTTGGTCAGAATGACTACGAGCAGTACTTC.

This chain links TRBV6-2 or TRBV6-3 with TRBJ1-4; D is undetermined. The germline V gene has CDR1 MNHEY and CDR2 SVGEGT. The CDR3 has 13 residues. The ends were cut back, 2 bases at V and 6 bases at J, with 7 bases in the middle. The CDR3 region is CASSYRTDEKLFF. CDR3 nucleotides: TGTGCCAGCAGTTACCGGACGGATGAAAAACTGTTTTTT.

The chain recombines TRBV15 with TRBJ2-1; D is ambiguous. V gave up 5 bases and J gave up 6 bases, with 14 bases separating them. The length of the CDR3 is 14 residues. Germline V gene lookup returns CDR1 LNHNV and CDR2 YYDKDF (reference sequence). The DNA for the CDR3 is TGTGCCACCAGCTCCCCTAAGGGCTTCAATGAGCAGTTCTTC. This encodes CATSSPKGFNEQFF.

The chain recombines TRBV9 with TRBJ2-4; D uncertain. This CDR3 is 13 amino acids long. Germline V gives CDR1 SGDLS, CDR2 YYNGEE. Between the trimmed V and J ends, which lost 0 bases and 5 bases, there was a span of 6 bases. The CDR3 loop is CASSVAGENIQYF. The CDR3 DNA follows: TGTGCCAGCAGCGTAGCGGGCGAAAACATTCAGTACTTC.

V and J are TRBV5-4 and TRBJ2-1, with 8 bases that match TRBD1. CDR3 length: 15 amino acids. V gave up 4 bases and J gave up 5 bases; unmatched junction bases: 8. In germline, CDR1 is SGHNT, CDR2 YYREEE (reference sequence). The DNA of the CDR3 is TGTGCCAGCAGCCCAAGACAGGGGTTCAACAATGAGCAGTTCTTC. Translated: CASSPRQGFNNEQFF.

The V gene is TRBV30, the J gene TRBJ2-7; D is ambiguous. Trimming removed 8 bases from V and 5 bases from J, with 13 bases in between. Germline V gene sequence: CDR1 GTSNPN, CDR2 SVGIG (reference sequence). CDR3 length: 11 amino acids. The CDR3 coding sequence is TGTGCCGGCGGTGGGTACCACGAGCAGTACTTC. It is translated as CAGGGYHEQYF.

This clone has only one observation. The chain employs TRBV5-1 and TRBJ2-5, with no clear D. This CDR3 has 15 residues. With 0 bases removed from V and 0 bases from J, the gap between germline ends came to 9 bases. CDR1 and CDR2 from the germline V gene are SGHRS and YFSETQ. CDR3 residues: CASSLASGYQETQYF. The CDR3 bases are TGCGCCAGCAGCTTGGCCTCCGGATACCAAGAGACCCAGTACTTC.

The chain is built from TRBV25-1 and TRBJ2-6; no clear D. CDR1 and CDR2 from the germline V gene are MGHDK and SYGVNS. This CDR3 spans 13 amino acids. V lost 11 bases and J 0 bases, leaving 8 bases between the germline ends. CDR3: CACSSSGANVLTF. The CDR3 DNA reads as TGTGCCTGCTCTAGCTCTGGGGCCAACGTCCTGACTTTC.